A single sample gave rise to the 6 T cell receptor beta chains below, sequenced in a study of blood T cell repertoires in COVID-19. The protocol was immunoSEQ multiplex PCR, while the TCRdb copy is restricted to in-frame clones and leaves out a portion. The sample gives 300,000 to 450,000 clones, approximately 89% of which show up once; approximately 1.9% is in the top ten. The sample was PBMCs or T cells enriched from blood (not recorded which). These receptors were collected from a man between 35 and 55 years old in a cohort exposed to, infected with or recovered from COVID-19 (not recorded which).

This clone occurred once. The chain combines TRBV10-3 with TRBJ2-1; 16 bases are shared with TRBD2. Germline CDR1 reads ENHRY; CDR2 reads SYGVKD. There are 17 residues in the CDR3. V was clipped by 7 bases and J by 1 base; unmatched bases: 4. The CDR3 spells CAITGTSGRVSYNEQFF. The CDR3 DNA follows: TGTGCCATCACCGGGACTAGCGGGAGGGTGTCCTACAATGAGCAGTTCTTC.

The V call is TRBV7-9, the J call TRBJ1-3, with D maybe TRBD1 (5 bases). Germline CDR1 and CDR2: SEHNR and FQNEAQ (reference sequence). Trimming left V 5 bases short and J 2 bases short, with 7 bases between. The CDR3 length is 13 residues. The CDR3 DNA sequence: TGTGCCAGCAGCCAGGGAACTGGAAACACCATATATTTT. It is translated as CASSQGTGNTIYF.

The rearrangement links TRBV10-3 to TRBJ2-1; 10 nucleotides align to TRBD2. Germline CDR1 and CDR2: ENHRY and SYGVKD. V lost 8 bases to trimming and J lost 9 bases; unmatched junction nucleotides: 10. The CDR3 is 14 residues long. This CDR3 reads CAISQREGRGEQFF. The CDR3 bases are TGTGCCATCTCGCAGCGGGAGGGCCGAGGTGAGCAGTTCTTC.

The rearrangement uses TRBV6-5 and TRBJ2-7; D gene unclear. The germline V gene has CDR1 MNHEY and CDR2 SVGAGI. V lost 5 bases and J 2 bases, leaving 10 bases between the germline ends. This CDR3 spans 13 amino acids. DNA for the CDR3: TGTGCCAGCAGTCGCGGCATAACCTACGAGCAGTACTTC. Translating it yields CASSRGITYEQYF.

The rearrangement uses TRBV28 and TRBJ2-7, with a possible D match to TRBD1 (5 bases). This CDR3 region has 13 residues. Germline V gene sequence: CDR1 MDHEN, CDR2 SYDVKM. Deletions cut 4 bases from V and 3 bases from J, with 10 bases between. As DNA, the CDR3 is TGTGCCAGCAGTTACCAGGGCAACTACGAGCAGTACTTC. It translates to CASSYQGNYEQYF.

The chain carries TRBV2 and TRBJ1-2; D gene uncertain. Germline CDR1 is SNHLY and CDR2 is FYNNEI. The CDR3 length is 13 residues. Trimming removed 7 bases at V and 7 bases at J, with 16 bases between. This CDR3 is CASISDGLGGYTF. Here the CDR3 DNA reads TGTGCCAGCATAAGCGACGGTCTTGGTGGCTACACCTTC. Combining the CDR3 with reference TRBV2 and TRBJ1-2 gives the whole variable domain EPEVTQTPSHQVTQMGQEVILRCVPISNHLYFYWYRQILGQKVEFLVSFYNNEISEKSEIFDDQFSVERPDGSNFTLKIRSTKLEDSAMYFCASISDGLGGYTFGSGTRLTVV.